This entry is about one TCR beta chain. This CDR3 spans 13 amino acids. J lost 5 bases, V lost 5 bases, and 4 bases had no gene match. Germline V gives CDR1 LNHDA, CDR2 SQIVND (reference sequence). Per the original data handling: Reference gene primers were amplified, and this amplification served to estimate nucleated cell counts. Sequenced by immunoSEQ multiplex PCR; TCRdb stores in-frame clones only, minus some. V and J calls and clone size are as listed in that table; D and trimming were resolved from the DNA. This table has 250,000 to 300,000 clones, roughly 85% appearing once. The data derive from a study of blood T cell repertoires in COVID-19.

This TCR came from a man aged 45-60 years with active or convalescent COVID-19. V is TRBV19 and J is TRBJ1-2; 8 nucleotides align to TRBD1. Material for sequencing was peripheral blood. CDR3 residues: CASSPRTGYGYTF. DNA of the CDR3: TGTGCCAGTAGTCCGCGGACAGGGTATGGCTACACCTTC.